The present TCR beta chain was sequenced within a study of PD-L1 blockade in urothelial cancer. As for the study in general: Median T cell yield per blood sample was 120,000 to 150,000 cells.

Trimming shortened V by 7 bases and J by 0 bases, and 13 bases separated the two germline ends. The CDR3 length is 15 residues. From germline, CDR1 is LNHDA and CDR2 SQIVND (reference sequence). Time point noted: peripheral blood 6 weeks after treatment start. Repertoires were generated with immunoSEQ multiplex PCR, while TCRdb's copy carries only in-frame clones and drops some. The data show around 87,000 clones, roughly 80% seen once. In its sample, this clone was seen a few times. The sequencing used PBMCs, collected around atezolizumab (anti-PD-L1) treatment. The chain links TRBV19 to TRBJ1-5; D is undetermined. The TCR was taken from a man between 70 and 80 years old with urothelial cancer. In DNA form, the CDR3 reads TGTGCCAGTATTGAGACACCACTTAGCAATCAGCCCCAGCATTTT. It encodes CASIETPLSNQPQHF.